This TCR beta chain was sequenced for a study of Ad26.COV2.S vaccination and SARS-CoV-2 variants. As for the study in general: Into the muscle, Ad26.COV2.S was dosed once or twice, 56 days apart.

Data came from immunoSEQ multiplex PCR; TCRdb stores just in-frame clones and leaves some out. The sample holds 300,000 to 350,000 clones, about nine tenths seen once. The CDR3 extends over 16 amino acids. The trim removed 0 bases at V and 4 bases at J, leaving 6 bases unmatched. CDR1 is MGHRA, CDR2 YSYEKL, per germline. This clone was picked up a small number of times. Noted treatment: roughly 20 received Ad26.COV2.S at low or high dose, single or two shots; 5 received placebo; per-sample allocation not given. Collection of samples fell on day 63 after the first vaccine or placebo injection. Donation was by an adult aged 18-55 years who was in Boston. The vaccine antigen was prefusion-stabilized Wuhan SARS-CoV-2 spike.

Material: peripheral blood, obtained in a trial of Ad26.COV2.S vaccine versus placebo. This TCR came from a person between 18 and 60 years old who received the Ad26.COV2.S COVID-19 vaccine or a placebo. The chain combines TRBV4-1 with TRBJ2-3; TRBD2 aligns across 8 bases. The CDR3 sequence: CASSQDDPGGADTQYF. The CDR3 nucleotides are TGCGCCAGCAGCCAAGACGATCCGGGAGGGGCAGATACGCAGTATTTT.